The 13 T cell receptor beta chains presented below share a single source sample, sequenced in a study of T cells in Graves' hyperthyroidism and ophthalmopathy. RNA transcripts provided the source from which TCR beta CDR3 regions were amplified. HTBI primers drove first-round RT-PCR of the TCR CDR3. A single record per CDR3 protein comes from TCRdb applying MiXCR to the multiplex PCR reads. The repertoire holds over 350,000 distinct CDR3 sequences, with under 15% as singletons. Sequenced material: blood. These receptors originate from a young man with Graves' ophthalmopathy.

At least ten counts were recorded for this clonotype. This rearrangement joins TRBV3-1 to TRBJ1-2; D perhaps matches TRBD1 (5 bases). The CDR3 contains 14 residues. Trimming removed 4 bases at V and 8 bases at J, with 17 bases between. The germline CDR1 and CDR2 sequences are LGHDT and YNNKEL (reference sequence). Here the CDR3 reads CASSPQAGRQGYTF. The DNA of the CDR3 is TGTGCCAGCAGCCCCCAGGCAGGGAGACAGGGCTACACCTTC.

V usage is TRBV20-1 and J usage is TRBJ1-2; 7 nucleotides match TRBD1. V trimming: 2 bases; J trimming: 7 bases; junction bases outside the gene matches: 10. Germline V gene sequence: CDR1 DFQATT, CDR2 SNEGSKA (reference sequence). The CDR3 loop spans 14 amino acids. CDR3 sequence reads: CSARRPQGVGGYTF. For the CDR3, the DNA is TGCAGTGCTAGAAGGCCCCAGGGGGTAGGTGGCTACACCTTC.

At least ten counts were recorded for this clonotype. This chain connects TRBV6-5 to TRBJ2-1, with TRBD2 matching over 8 bases. V trimming: 0 bases; J trimming: 3 bases; junction bases outside the gene matches: 7. Germline V gene lookup returns CDR1 MNHEY and CDR2 SVGAGI. CDR3 length equals 17 residues. CDR3 DNA: TGTGCCAGCAGTTACTCGCCAGCGGGAGTCCTCTACAATGAGCAGTTCTTC. This sequence encodes CASSYSPAGVLYNEQFF.

CDR3 sequence reads: CSVEFSYNEQFF. The CDR3 DNA sequence: TGCAGCGTTGAGTTTTCCTACAATGAGCAGTTCTTC. The rearrangement joins TRBV29-1 to TRBJ2-1, with no clear D. Per germline, CDR1 SQVTM and CDR2 ANQGSEA. Trimming took 3 bases from V and 1 from J, leaving 4 bases between them. This CDR3 has 12 residues.

This clonotype was recorded many times. The genes are TRBV5-1 and TRBJ2-1, with D possibly being TRBD2 (6 bases). The V and J ends lost 2 bases and 6 bases respectively, with 18 bases between them. Germline V gene sequence: CDR1 SGHRS, CDR2 YFSETQ. The CDR3 length is 16 residues. DNA of the CDR3: TGCGCCAGCAGCTTCTCAACGGGAGTAGCCAGCAATGAGCAGTTCTTC. Protein sequence: CASSFSTGVASNEQFF.

This clonotype was detected many times. Compared with germline, one end of the junction differs, possibly owing to a read error. The genes are TRBV2 and TRBJ2-1; D is undetermined. This CDR3 is 13 amino acids long. Germline assignment: CDR1 SNHLY and CDR2 FYNNEI. The CDR3 bases are TGTGCCAGCAGAGAAACCTCCTTCAATGAGCAGTTCTTC. Translation: CASRETSFNEQFF.

This clonotype was detected only a few times. This chain connects TRBV11-2 to TRBJ2-2; the match to TRBD2 covers 10 bases. Germline values: CDR1 SGHAT, CDR2 FQNNGV. The CDR3 runs to 17 residues. The junction had 9 bases not matched to a gene; V was cut back by 1 base and J by 7 bases. The CDR3 reads CASSLAPLAGVNGELFF. DNA for the CDR3: TGTGCCAGCAGCTTAGCCCCTCTAGCGGGAGTTAACGGGGAGCTGTTTTTT.

There are many counts of this clonotype. This rearrangement joins TRBV20-1 to TRBJ2-7; D assignment may be TRBD1 or TRBD2 (6 bases each). This CDR3 comprises 14 residues. Looked up from germline, CDR1 is DFQATT and CDR2 is SNEGSKA (reference sequence). V dropped 1 base and J dropped 2 bases, with 12 bases sitting between them. Here the CDR3 DNA reads TGCAGTGCTAGAGCGGGGGCTGGGACCTACGAGCAGTACTTC. It translates to CSARAGAGTYEQYF.

This clonotype was picked up one time. This chain connects TRBV12-3 or TRBV12-4 to TRBJ1-1; D gene unclear. CDR3 length: 14 residues. V was cut by 3 bases and J by 5 bases, with 13 bases left in between. The CDR3 region is CASSFTEAWTEAFF. In DNA form, the CDR3 reads TGTGCCAGCAGTTTCACTGAGGCGTGGACTGAAGCTTTCTTT.

In this sample, this clonotype turned up many times. This rearrangement joins TRBV6-6 to TRBJ2-7, with D hard to call. V lost 2 bases, J lost 4 bases, and 15 bases lay in between. CDR3 length: 15 residues. Germline V CDR1 and CDR2: MNHNY, SVGAGI (reference sequence). CDR3 region: CASSYNRDSAYEQYF. CDR3 DNA sequence: TGTGCCAGCAGTTACAACAGAGACTCGGCGTACGAGCAGTACTTC.

At least ten counts were recorded for this clonotype. The rearrangement uses TRBV2 and TRBJ2-1; 10 positions agree with TRBD2. V was clipped by 11 bases and J by 8 bases; unmatched bases: 9. Germline values: CDR1 SNHLY, CDR2 FYNNEI. The CDR3 spans 13 residues. The CDR3 region is CAVEAGGLDEQFF. In DNA, the CDR3 is TGTGCCGTCGAAGCGGGAGGGCTGGATGAGCAGTTCTTC.

This clonotype came up many times. The J gene is TRBJ1-2, the V gene TRBV2, with D hard to call. CDR1 is SNHLY, CDR2 FYNNEI, per germline. The length of the CDR3 is 12 residues. In DNA form, the CDR3 reads TGTGCTAGAGCAGGACGGGACTATGGCTACACCTTC. Translated: CARAGRDYGYTF.

This clonotype was detected ten times or more. The chain carries TRBV24-1 and TRBJ1-2; maybe TRBD1 (6 bases). With 2 bases removed from V and 8 bases from J, the gap between germline ends came to 14 bases. Per the germline V gene, CDR1 is KGHDR and CDR2 is SFDVKD. The CDR3 totals 14 residues. CDR3 protein: CATSDWAGAGGYTF. The CDR3 coding sequence is TGTGCCACCAGTGATTGGGCAGGGGCCGGGGGCTACACCTTC.